This T cell receptor (beta chain) stems from a study of cytomegalovirus exposure and HLA in healthy donors. Study-wide results and limits: Per a later analysis, 15,000 to 20,000 TCR beta sequences showed association with HLA alleles at 0.05 false discovery rate.

On this clone: Its specificity is unknown.

Donors likely had unrecorded immune exposures despite being nominally healthy when sampled. A multiplex PCR was run with 60 Vbeta primers and 13 Jbeta primers. Assay: immunoSEQ multiplex PCR; the TCRdb copy retains only in-frame clones and omits some. The repertoire holds some 170,000 clones, 70% to 80% seen once, with roughly 2% in the top ten. This CDR3 is 11 amino acids long. CDR1 is MNHNY, CDR2 SVGAGI, per germline (reference sequence). This chain uses TRBV6-6 with TRBJ2-5; tentatively, D is TRBD2 (5 bases). The end of the DNA aligns better with TRBJ2-7, so the J call may be wrong. This TCR derives from a man between 40 and 49 years old in good health and CMV-seronegative. Sequencing was carried out using PBMCs. For the CDR3, the DNA is TGTGCCACCCGAGAGGGTCCCGAGCAGTACTTC. It yields the protein CATREGPEQYF.